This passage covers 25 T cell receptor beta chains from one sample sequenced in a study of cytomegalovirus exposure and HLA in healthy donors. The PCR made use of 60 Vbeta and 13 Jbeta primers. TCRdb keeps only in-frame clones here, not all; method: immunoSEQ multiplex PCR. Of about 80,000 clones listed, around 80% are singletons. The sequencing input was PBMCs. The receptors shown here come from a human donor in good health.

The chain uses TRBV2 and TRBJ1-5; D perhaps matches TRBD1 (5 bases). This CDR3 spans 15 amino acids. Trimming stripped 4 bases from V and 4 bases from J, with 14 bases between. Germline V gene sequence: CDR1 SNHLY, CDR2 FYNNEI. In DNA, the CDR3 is TGTGCCAGCAGTGTAGGGGTGGTTGGAAATCAGCCCCAGCATTTT. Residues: CASSVGVVGNQPQHF.

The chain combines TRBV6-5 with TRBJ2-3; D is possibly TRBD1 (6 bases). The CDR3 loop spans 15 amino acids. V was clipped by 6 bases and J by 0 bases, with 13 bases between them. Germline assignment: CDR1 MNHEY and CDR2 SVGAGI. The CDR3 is CASRPQGSSTDTQYF. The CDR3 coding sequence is TGTGCCAGCAGACCACAGGGATCTAGCACAGATACGCAGTATTTT.

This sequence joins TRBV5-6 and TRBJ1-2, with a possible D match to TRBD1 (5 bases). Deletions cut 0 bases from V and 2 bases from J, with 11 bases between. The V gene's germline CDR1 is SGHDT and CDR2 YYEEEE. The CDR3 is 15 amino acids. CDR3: CASSLVGGSNYGYTF. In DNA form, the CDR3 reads TGTGCCAGCAGCTTGGTTGGGGGGTCAAACTATGGCTACACCTTC.

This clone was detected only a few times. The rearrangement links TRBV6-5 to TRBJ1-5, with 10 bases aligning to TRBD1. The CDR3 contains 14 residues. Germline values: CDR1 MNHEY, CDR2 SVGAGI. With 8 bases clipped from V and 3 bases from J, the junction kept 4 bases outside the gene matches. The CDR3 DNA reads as TGTGCCAGCGGGACAGGGGTTAACAATCAGCCCCAGCATTTT. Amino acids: CASGTGVNNQPQHF.

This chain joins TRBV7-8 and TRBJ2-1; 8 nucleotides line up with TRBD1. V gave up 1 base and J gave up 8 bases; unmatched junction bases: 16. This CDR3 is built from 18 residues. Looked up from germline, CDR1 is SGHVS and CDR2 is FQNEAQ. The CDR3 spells CASSLDQGARLPPYEQFF. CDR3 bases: TGTGCCAGCAGCTTAGATCAGGGGGCGCGTCTCCCCCCGTATGAGCAGTTCTTC. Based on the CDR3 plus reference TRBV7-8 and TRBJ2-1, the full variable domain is GAGVSQSPRYKVAKRGQDVALRCDPISGHVSLFWYQQALGQGPEFLTYFQNEAQLDKSGLPSDRFFAERPEGSVSTLKIQRTQQEDSAVYLCASSLDQGARLPPYEQFFGPGTRLTVL.

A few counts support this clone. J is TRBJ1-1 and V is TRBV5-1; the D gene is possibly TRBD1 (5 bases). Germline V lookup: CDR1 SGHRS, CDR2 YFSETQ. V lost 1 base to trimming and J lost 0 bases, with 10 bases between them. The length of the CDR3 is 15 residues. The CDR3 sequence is CASSLLAGMNTEAFF. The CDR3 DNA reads TGCGCCAGCAGCTTGTTGGCAGGGATGAACACTGAAGCTTTCTTT.

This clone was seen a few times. The CDR3 DNA is TGTGCCAGCAGTAGACTCCCCGTCAATCAGCCCCAGCATTTT. This encodes CASSRLPVNQPQHF. V usage is TRBV2 and J usage is TRBJ1-5; D is unclear. From germline, CDR1 is SNHLY and CDR2 FYNNEI. The CDR3 runs to 14 residues. The V and J ends lost 5 bases and 3 bases respectively, with 11 bases between them.

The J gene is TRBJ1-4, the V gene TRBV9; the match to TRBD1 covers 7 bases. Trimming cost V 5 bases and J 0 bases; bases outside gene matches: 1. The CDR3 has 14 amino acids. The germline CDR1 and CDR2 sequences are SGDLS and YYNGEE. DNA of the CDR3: TGTGCCAGCAGTACAGGGGCAACTAATGAAAAACTGTTTTTT. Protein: CASSTGATNEKLFF.

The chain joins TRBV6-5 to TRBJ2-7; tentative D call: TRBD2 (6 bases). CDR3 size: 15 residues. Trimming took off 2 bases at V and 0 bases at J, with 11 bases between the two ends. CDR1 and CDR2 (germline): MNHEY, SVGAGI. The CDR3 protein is CASSYGGSSSYEQYF. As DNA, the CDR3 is TGTGCCAGCAGTTACGGAGGGTCTAGCTCCTACGAGCAGTACTTC.

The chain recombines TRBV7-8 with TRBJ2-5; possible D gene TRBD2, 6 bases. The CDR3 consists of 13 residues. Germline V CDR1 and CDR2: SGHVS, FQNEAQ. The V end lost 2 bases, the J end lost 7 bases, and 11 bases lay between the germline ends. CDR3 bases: TGTGCCAGCAGCTTACTCGGGAGAGGGACCCAGTACTTC. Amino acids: CASSLLGRGTQYF.

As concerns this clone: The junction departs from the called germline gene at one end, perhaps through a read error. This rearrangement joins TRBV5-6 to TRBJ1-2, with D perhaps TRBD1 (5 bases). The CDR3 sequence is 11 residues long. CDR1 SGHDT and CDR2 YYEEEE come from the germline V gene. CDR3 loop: CASRSGRGYPF. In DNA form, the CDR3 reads TGTGCCAGCAGATCAGGGAGGGGCTACCCCTTC.

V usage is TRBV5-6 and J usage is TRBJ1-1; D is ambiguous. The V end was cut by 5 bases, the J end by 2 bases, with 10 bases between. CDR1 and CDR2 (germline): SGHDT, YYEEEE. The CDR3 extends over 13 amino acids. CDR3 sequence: CASRKTSNTEAFF. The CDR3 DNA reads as TGTGCCAGCAGAAAGACATCAAACACTGAAGCTTTCTTT.

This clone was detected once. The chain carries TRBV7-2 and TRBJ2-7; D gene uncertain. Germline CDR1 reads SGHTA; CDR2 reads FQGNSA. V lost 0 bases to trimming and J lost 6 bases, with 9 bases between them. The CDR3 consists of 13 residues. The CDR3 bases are TGTGCCAGCAGCTTAGCGGCCGGGTGCGAGCAGTACTTC. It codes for CASSLAAGCEQYF.

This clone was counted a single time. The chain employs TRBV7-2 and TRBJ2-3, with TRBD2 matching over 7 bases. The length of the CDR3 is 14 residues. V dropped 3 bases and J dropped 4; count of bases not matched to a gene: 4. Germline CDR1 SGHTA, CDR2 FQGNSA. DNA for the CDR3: TGTGCCAGCAGCTTCCAAGCGGGGTCAGATACGCAGTATTTT. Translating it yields CASSFQAGSDTQYF.

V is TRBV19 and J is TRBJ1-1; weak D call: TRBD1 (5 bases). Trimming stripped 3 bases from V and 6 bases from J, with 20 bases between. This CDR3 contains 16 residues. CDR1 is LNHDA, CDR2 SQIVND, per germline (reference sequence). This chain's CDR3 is CASSISFGGEGAEAFF. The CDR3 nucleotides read TGTGCCAGTAGTATCAGTTTTGGTGGGGAAGGGGCTGAAGCTTTCTTT.

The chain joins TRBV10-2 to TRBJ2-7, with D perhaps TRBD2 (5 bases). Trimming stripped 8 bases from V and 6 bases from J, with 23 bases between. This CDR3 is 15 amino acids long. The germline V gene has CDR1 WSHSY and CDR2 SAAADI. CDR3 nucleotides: TGCGCCAGCGGCCTGGACCGGGCCCGGGGATTCGAGCAGTACTTC. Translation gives CASGLDRARGFEQYF.

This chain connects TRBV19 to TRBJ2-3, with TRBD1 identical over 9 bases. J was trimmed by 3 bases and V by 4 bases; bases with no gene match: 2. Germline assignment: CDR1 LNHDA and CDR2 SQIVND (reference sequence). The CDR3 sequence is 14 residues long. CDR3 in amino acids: CASSTGQGTDTQYF. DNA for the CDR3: TGTGCCAGTAGTACCGGACAGGGGACAGATACGCAGTATTTT. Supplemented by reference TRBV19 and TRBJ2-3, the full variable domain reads DGGITQSPKYLFRKEGQNVTLSCEQNLNHDAMYWYRQDPGQGLRLIYYSQIVNDFQKGDIAEGYSVSREKKESFPLTVTSAQKNPTAFYLCASSTGQGTDTQYFGPGTRLTVL.

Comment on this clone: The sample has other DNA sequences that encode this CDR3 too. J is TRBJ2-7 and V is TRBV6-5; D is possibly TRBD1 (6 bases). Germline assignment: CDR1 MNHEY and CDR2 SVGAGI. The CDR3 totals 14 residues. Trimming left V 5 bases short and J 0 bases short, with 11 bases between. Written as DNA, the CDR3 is TGTGCCAGCAGTCCAGACAGGAGCTCCTACGAGCAGTACTTC. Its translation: CASSPDRSSYEQYF.

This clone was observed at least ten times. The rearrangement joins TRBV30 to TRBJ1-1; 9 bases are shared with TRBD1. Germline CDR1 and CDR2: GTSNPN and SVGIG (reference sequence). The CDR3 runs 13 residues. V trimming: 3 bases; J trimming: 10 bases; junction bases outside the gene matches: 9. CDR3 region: CAWRSQGAVRAFF. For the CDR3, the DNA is TGTGCCTGGAGATCACAGGGGGCCGTAAGAGCTTTCTTT. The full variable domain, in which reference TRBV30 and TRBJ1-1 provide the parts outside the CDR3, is SQTIHQWPATLVQPVGSPLSLECTVEGTSNPNLYWYRQAAGRGLQLLFYSVGIGQISSEVPQNLSASRPQDRQFILSSKKLLLSDSGFYLCAWRSQGAVRAFFGQGTRLTVV.

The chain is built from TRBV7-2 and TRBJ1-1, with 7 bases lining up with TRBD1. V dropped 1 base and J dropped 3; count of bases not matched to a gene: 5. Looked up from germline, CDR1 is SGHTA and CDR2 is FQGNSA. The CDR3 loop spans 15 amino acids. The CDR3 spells CASSLGGTAYTEAFF. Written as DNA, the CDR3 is TGTGCCAGCAGCTTAGGGGGGACAGCCTACACTGAAGCTTTCTTT.

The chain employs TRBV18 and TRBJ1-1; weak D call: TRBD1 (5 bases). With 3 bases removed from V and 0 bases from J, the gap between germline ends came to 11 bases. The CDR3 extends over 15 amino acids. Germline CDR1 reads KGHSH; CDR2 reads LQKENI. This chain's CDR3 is CASSPGLGVNTEAFF. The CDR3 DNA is TGTGCCAGCTCACCGGGACTGGGGGTGAACACTGAAGCTTTCTTT.

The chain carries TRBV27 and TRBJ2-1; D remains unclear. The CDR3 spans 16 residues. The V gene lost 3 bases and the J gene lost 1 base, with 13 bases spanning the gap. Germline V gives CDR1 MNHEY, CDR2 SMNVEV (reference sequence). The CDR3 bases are TGTGCCAGCAGTTTTTCCCCTCGTGAGTCCTACAATGAGCAGTTCTTC. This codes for CASSFSPRESYNEQFF.

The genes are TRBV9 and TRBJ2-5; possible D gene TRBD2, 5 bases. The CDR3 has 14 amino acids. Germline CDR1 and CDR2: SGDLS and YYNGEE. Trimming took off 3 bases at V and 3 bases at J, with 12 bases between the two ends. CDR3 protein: CASSDRGGEETQYF. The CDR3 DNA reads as TGTGCCAGCAGCGATCGGGGTGGGGAAGAGACCCAGTACTTC.

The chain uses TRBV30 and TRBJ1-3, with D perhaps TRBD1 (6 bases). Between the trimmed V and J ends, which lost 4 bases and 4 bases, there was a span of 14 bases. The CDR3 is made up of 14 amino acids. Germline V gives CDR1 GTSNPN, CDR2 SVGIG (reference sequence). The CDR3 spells CAWMRAGVGNTIYF. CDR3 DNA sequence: TGTGCCTGGATGAGGGCAGGGGTCGGAAACACCATATATTTT.

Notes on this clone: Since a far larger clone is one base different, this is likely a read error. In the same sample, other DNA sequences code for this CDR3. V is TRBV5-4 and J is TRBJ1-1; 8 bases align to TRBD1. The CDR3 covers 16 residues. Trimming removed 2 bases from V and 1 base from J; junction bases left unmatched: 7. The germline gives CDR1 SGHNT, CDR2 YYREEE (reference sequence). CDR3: CASSLFGQGGNTEAFF. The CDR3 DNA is TGTGCCAGCAGCTTATTCGGACAGGGCGGGAACACTGAAGCTTTCTTT.